This T cell receptor beta chain emerged from a study of T-cell reconstitution after alpha-beta-depleted transplantation in children. Germline-derived CDR1 and CDR2 are SGHRS and YFSETQ. V trimming: 0 bases; J trimming: 2 bases; junction bases outside the gene matches: 4. CDR3 length: 16 residues. The library targeted TCRbeta and was prepared with unique molecular identifiers. TCRdb recomputed calls from the PCR reads with MiXCR, one row per CDR3 protein. The sample lists roughly 300,000 distinct CDR3 sequences; under 14% were seen once. At least ten counts were recorded for this clonotype. The source of this sequence is a male patient under 10 years old who had a stem cell transplant for chronic granulomatous disease, so the T cells may come from the graft donor. The chain carries TRBV5-1 and TRBJ2-7; 11 bases are a match to TRBD1. This specimen was peripheral blood, taken 180 days after TCRalphabeta/CD19-depleted stem cell transplant. CDR3 loop: CASSLAGQGAAYEQYF. The DNA for the CDR3 is TGCGCCAGCAGCTTGGCCGGACAGGGGGCTGCCTACGAGCAGTACTTC.